What follows are 23 T cell receptor beta chains derived from one specimen sequenced in a study of post-analysis software for immune sequencing data. Study results and limitations: A handful of TRBV segments occurring more often in patients than controls included TRBV5-6, TRBV5-1 and TRBV20-1.

For these TCRs, the target antigens are not known. Unique molecular identifiers had been added to the TCR beta cDNA libraries. TCRdb ran MiXCR on the PCR reads and lists one entry per CDR3 protein. The table includes about 190,000 distinct CDR3 sequences, 29% detected once. Sequenced sample: blood. Receptors were obtained from a girl aged 2-17 years with multiple sclerosis.

The chain employs TRBV7-2 and TRBJ1-1, with D perhaps matching TRBD1 (6 bases). Trimming cost V 5 bases and J 7 bases, with 20 bases left between them. This CDR3 comprises 15 residues. The germline gives CDR1 SGHTA, CDR2 FQGNSA. DNA of the CDR3: TGTGCCAGCAGCCCACAGCAGGGGCCGACCTTTGAAGCTTTCTTT. Protein product: CASSPQQGPTFEAFF.

Concerning this clonotype: This may arise from a read error, as a much more abundant clone is one base away. This rearrangement joins TRBV6-2 or TRBV6-3 to TRBJ1-2, with TRBD1 identical over 7 bases. Germline V lookup: CDR1 MNHEY, CDR2 SVGEGT. The CDR3 sequence is 12 residues long. The J segment lost 7 bases and the V segment lost 10 bases, leaving 9 bases of the junction unmatched. The CDR3 nucleotides are TGTGCCAACAGAACAGGGGACGGTGGCTACACCTTC. It specifies CANRTGDGGYTF.

This clonotype was found many times. This chain joins TRBV12-3 or TRBV12-4 and TRBJ2-7, with D perhaps being TRBD1 or TRBD2 (6 bases each). This CDR3 has 14 residues. The V end was cut by 3 bases, the J end by 1 base, with 10 bases between. The chain's CDR3 is CASSFGGQSYEQYF. The CDR3 bases are TGTGCCAGCAGTTTCGGGGGCCAATCCTACGAGCAGTACTTC.

As for this clonotype: This may be a read error: a much more frequent sequence differs by one nucleotide. The genes are TRBV5-1 and TRBJ1-2; 8 positions agree with TRBD1. J lost 4 bases, V lost 7 bases, and 15 bases had no gene match. There are 16 residues in the CDR3. Germline V gene lookup returns CDR1 SGHRS and CDR2 YFSETQ. Written as DNA, the CDR3 is TGCGCCAGCGGACTTGGACAGGGCCTGGGGATCTATGGCTACACCTTC. Protein sequence: CASGLGQGLGIYGYTF.

V is TRBV20-1 and J is TRBJ1-4; D call uncertain. The V end was cut by 6 bases, the J end by 5 bases, with 13 bases between. Germline V gives CDR1 DFQATT, CDR2 SNEGSKA (reference sequence). The length of the CDR3 is 13 residues. CDR3 nucleotides: TGCAGTGCCCTCCACGGTCCCAATGAAAAACTGTTTTTT. This encodes CSALHGPNEKLFF.

Points on this clonotype: A much more abundant neighbour one base away suggests this may be a read error. No conserved phenylalanine or tryptophan ends this CDR3, so it is likely a read error. The chain employs TRBV20-1 and TRBJ2-7; D is ambiguous. CDR3 length: 13 residues. V dropped 3 bases and J dropped 6 bases, with 15 bases sitting between them. The germline V gene encodes CDR1 DFQATT and CDR2 SNEGSKA (reference sequence). DNA for the CDR3: TGCAGTGCTAGGATCCGGGTAAGAGGCGAGCAGTACTGC. Its protein is CSARIRVRGEQYC.

On this clonotype: A much larger clone differs from this one at a single base, so this may be a read error. The chain employs TRBV29-1 and TRBJ1-5, with D possibly being TRBD1 (5 bases). This CDR3 is 14 amino acids long. V lost 4 bases and J lost 4, with 14 bases in between. Germline CDR1 reads SQVTM; CDR2 reads ANQGSEA. The CDR3 loop reads CSVVYGGGNQPQHF. CDR3 coding DNA: TGCAGCGTTGTGTACGGGGGAGGAAATCAGCCCCAGCATTTT.

This clonotype occurred a few times. One junction end does not reproduce the germline sequence, and a read error may be involved. V is TRBV20-1 and J is TRBJ1-4; 9 bases line up with TRBD1. Looked up from germline, CDR1 is DFQATT and CDR2 is SNEGSKA (reference sequence). The CDR3 extends over 14 amino acids. CDR3: CSARRTGAGEKRFF. DNA of the CDR3: TGCAGTGCTAGGAGGACAGGGGCAGGGGAAAAACGGTTTTTT.

V gene TRBV28 combines with J gene TRBJ2-2; 8 bases are shared with TRBD1. Losses at the gene ends were 2 bases for V and 7 bases for J; bases not matched to a gene: 3. CDR3 length equals 14 residues. Looked up from germline, CDR1 is MDHEN and CDR2 is SYDVKM. DNA for the CDR3: TGTGCCAGCAGTTTAACAGGGGGTAGCGGGGAGCTGTTTTTT. Protein product: CASSLTGGSGELFF.

This clonotype turned up a few times. The genes are TRBV21-1 and TRBJ2-7; the DNA was not used to check the table's D call, TRBD1. TRBV21-1 is shown as a pseudogene. The CDR3 has 15 residues. The CDR3 reads CASILPGQPYYEQYF. The CDR3 nucleotides read TGTGCCAGCATACTCCCAGGACAGCCTTACTACGAGCAGTACTTC.

This clonotype was observed a handful of times. The gene calls are TRBV5-1 and TRBJ2-1; 10 bases are a match to TRBD2. Germline assignment: CDR1 SGHRS and CDR2 YFSETQ. V trimming: 4 bases; J trimming: 4 bases; junction bases outside the gene matches: 8. The CDR3 runs to 16 residues. For the CDR3, the DNA is TGCGCCAGCAGCCTCCTAACTAGCGGGATGTACAATGAGCAGTTCTTC. Encoded protein: CASSLLTSGMYNEQFF.

This clonotype was counted only a few times. The chain uses TRBV5-1 and TRBJ1-1; TRBD1 is a possible D gene (5 bases). Germline CDR1 and CDR2: SGHRS and YFSETQ. V shed 0 bases and J shed 4 bases, with 7 bases lying between them. The CDR3 contains 13 residues. Written as DNA, the CDR3 is TGCGCCAGCAGCTTGGAAGGGACCACTGAAGCTTTCTTT. It translates to CASSLEGTTEAFF.

This clonotype occurred a few times. The V and J genes are TRBV28 and TRBJ2-3; no definite D call. Germline V lookup: CDR1 MDHEN, CDR2 SYDVKM. There are 14 residues in the CDR3. V was pared by 0 bases and J by 4 bases, with 8 bases between. The CDR3 sequence: CASSLWLEADTQYF. CDR3 sequence (DNA): TGTGCCAGCAGTTTATGGCTAGAGGCAGATACGCAGTATTTT.

This clonotype showed up many times. This chain links TRBV15 with TRBJ2-7; D assignment may be TRBD1 or TRBD2 (5 bases each). The CDR3 is made up of 13 amino acids. Trimming took 9 bases from V and 1 from J, leaving 13 bases between them. The germline V gene encodes CDR1 LNHNV and CDR2 YYDKDF (reference sequence). CDR3 protein: CATSRDRSYEQYF. In nucleotides, the CDR3 is TGTGCCACGTCCCGGGACCGTTCCTACGAGCAGTACTTC.

The chain employs TRBV5-1 and TRBJ2-3; 9 bases are a match to TRBD2. With 4 bases clipped from V and 8 bases from J, the junction kept 17 bases outside the gene matches. Per germline, CDR1 SGHRS and CDR2 YFSETQ. CDR3 length: 17 residues. In DNA, the CDR3 is TGCGCCAGCAGCCTTCGGGTAGCGGGAGTGGCGGCAGGTACGCAGTATTTT. This gives the protein CASSLRVAGVAAGTQYF.

To note about this clonotype: Since a much larger clone is just one base distant, this may be a read error. The chain links TRBV4-1 to TRBJ2-1; 7 bases match TRBD1. The DNA end is a closer match to TRBJ2-7, so the J assignment may be wrong. The CDR3 loop spans 13 amino acids. Germline CDR1 is MGHRA and CDR2 is YSYEKL. CDR3 region: CASGKTGANEQYF. In DNA form, the CDR3 reads TGCGCCAGCGGAAAAACAGGGGCCAATGAGCAGTACTTC.

Concerning this clonotype itself: The junction differs from germline at one of its ends, possibly a read error. The chain couples TRBV3-1 to TRBJ2-1; 8 bases fit TRBD1. In germline, CDR1 is LGHDT, CDR2 YNNKEL (reference sequence). The CDR3 consists of 15 residues. The CDR3 region has the DNA TGCGCCAGCAGCCTGGACAGGGTTTCCTACAATGAGCAGTTCTTC. Its translation is CASSLDRVSYNEQFF.

The chain joins TRBV30 to TRBJ2-4; 10 bases are shared with TRBD1. This CDR3 comprises 15 residues. The ends lost 3 bases at V and 0 bases at J; junction bases unmatched: 2. Germline lookup yields CDR1 GTSNPN and CDR2 SVGIG (reference sequence). The CDR3 is CAWSGQGGAKNIQYF. The CDR3 DNA sequence: TGTGCCTGGAGCGGACAGGGGGGAGCCAAAAACATTCAGTACTTC.

The chain combines TRBV29-1 with TRBJ1-5; 9 positions agree with TRBD1. The length of the CDR3 is 12 residues. Looked up from germline, CDR1 is SQVTM and CDR2 is ANQGSEA. Germline trimming cut 7 bases from V and 4 bases from J; bases unmatched to any gene: 2. CDR3 in amino acids: CSGGQGNQPQHF. CDR3 bases: TGCAGCGGGGGACAGGGTAATCAGCCCCAGCATTTT. Combining the CDR3 with reference TRBV29-1 and TRBJ1-5 gives the whole variable domain SAVISQKPSRDICQRGTSLTIQCQVDSQVTMMFWYRQQPGQSLTLIATANQGSEATYESGFVIDKFPISRPNLTFSTLTVSNMSPEDSSIYLCSGGQGNQPQHFGDGTRLSIL.

This clonotype was seen a few times. Possible read error: a much larger clone is one base away. The chain combines TRBV29-1 with TRBJ2-6; D unclear. CDR3 length: 17 amino acids. The germline V and J ends were trimmed by 3 bases and 2 bases, with 17 bases remaining between them. Germline-derived CDR1 and CDR2 are SQVTM and ANQGSEA. The CDR3 loop is CSVEPSPGLAGANVLTF. The CDR3 nucleotides are TGCAGCGTTGAGCCATCACCGGGTTTAGCTGGGGCCAACGTCCTGACTTTC.

This clonotype appeared a few times. A much larger clone lies a single base off, so this may be a read error. The chain uses TRBV5-1 and TRBJ2-4, with 10 nucleotides matching TRBD1. CDR3 length equals 15 residues. CDR1 is SGHRS and CDR2 is YFSETQ in the germline V gene. Germline trimming cut 0 bases from V and 11 bases from J; bases unmatched to any gene: 8. The CDR3 DNA is TGCGCCAGCAGCTTGGCCGGGGGACAGGGGTACGTTCAGTACTTC. This translates into CASSLAGGQGYVQYF.

In this sample, this clonotype turned up a few times. The chain carries TRBV29-1 and TRBJ1-1; D remains ambiguous. Trimming stripped 4 bases from V and 4 bases from J, with 10 bases between. Germline CDR1 and CDR2: SQVTM and ANQGSEA. The CDR3 consists of 12 residues. CDR3 residues: CSVVRAGTEAFF. Here the CDR3 DNA reads TGCAGCGTTGTTAGGGCGGGCACTGAAGCTTTCTTT. The whole variable domain, remainder taken from reference TRBV29-1 and TRBJ1-1, is SAVISQKPSRDICQRGTSLTIQCQVDSQVTMMFWYRQQPGQSLTLIATANQGSEATYESGFVIDKFPISRPNLTFSTLTVSNMSPEDSSIYLCSVVRAGTEAFFGQGTRLTVV.

There are a few counts of this clonotype. The DNA is left out, because the CDR3 cannot be placed on it with certainty; the CDR3 is given as TCRdb lists it. This chain joins TRBV2 and TRBJ1-6. The germline V gene has CDR1 SNHLY and CDR2 FYNNEI. A total of 12 residues make up the CDR3, ends included. Here the CDR3 reads CASSTSASPLHF.